These T cell receptor beta chains were read from a single sample in a study of blood T cells in healthy people across ages. Each CDR3 protein is one row after TCRdb ran MiXCR on the 5' RACE reads. Of around 1.7 million distinct CDR3 sequences in the sample, over 25% were seen once. The sample consisted of blood. The origin of the receptors is a woman aged 25 to 39 in good health. The CDR3 runs from the conserved cysteine through the conserved F or W. Each record gives: clone size, V gene, J gene, D gene, CDR3 DNA, CDR3 protein. D genes are given only for firm matches. Clone sizes are given selectively: once, few, many, or a class where the clone is expanded.

abundance: few; v_gene: TRBV3-1; j_gene: TRBJ2-1; d_gene: -; CDR3nt: TGTGCCAGCAGCCAAGGGGGGCCCCAGCAGTTCTTC; CDR3aa: CASSQGGPQQFF
abundance: -; v_gene: TRBV11-2; j_gene: TRBJ2-7; d_gene: -; CDR3nt: TGTGCCAGCAGCTTCGGAGCGACGCCACTCGAGCAGTACTTC; CDR3aa: CASSFGATPLEQYF
abundance: few; v_gene: TRBV5-1; j_gene: TRBJ1-6; d_gene: -; CDR3nt: TGCGCCAGCAGCACCGGCCGACAGCTTAATTCACCCCTCCACTTT; CDR3aa: CASSTGRQLNSPLHF
abundance: few; v_gene: TRBV6-5; j_gene: TRBJ1-2; d_gene: -; CDR3nt: TGTGCCAGCAGTCCCCGAGGGGAATCCGGTGGCTACACCTTC; CDR3aa: CASSPRGESGGYTF
abundance: many; v_gene: TRBV28; j_gene: TRBJ2-4; d_gene: -; CDR3nt: TGTGCCAGCAGTTACAAGACCCTCCGGTACTTC; CDR3aa: CASSYKTLRYF
abundance: -; v_gene: TRBV6-5; j_gene: TRBJ2-6; d_gene: -; CDR3nt: TGTGCCAGCAGTTACGGAGTGGGGGGGGCCAACGTCCGGACTTTC; CDR3aa: CASSYGVGGANVRTF
abundance: few; v_gene: TRBV20-1; j_gene: TRBJ1-2; d_gene: -; CDR3nt: TGCAGTGCTAGGGACAGCCTCTCATATGGCTACACCTTC; CDR3aa: CSARDSLSYGYTF
abundance: -; v_gene: TRBV20-1; j_gene: TRBJ2-5; d_gene: TRBD2; CDR3nt: TGCAGTGCCTCGGGACTAGCACACAATGAGCAGTACTTC; CDR3aa: CSASGLAHNEQYF
abundance: -; v_gene: TRBV6-6; j_gene: TRBJ1-1; d_gene: TRBD1; CDR3nt: TGTACCAGCAGCCGGACAGGGACTGAAGCTTTCTTT; CDR3aa: CTSSRTGTEAFF
abundance: -; v_gene: TRBV29-1; j_gene: TRBJ1-2; d_gene: -; CDR3nt: TGCAGCGTTGGGCATGGCGGGGGCAGGTTTAGTAACACCTTC; CDR3aa: CSVGHGGGRFSNTF
abundance: -; v_gene: TRBV10-3; j_gene: TRBJ2-2; d_gene: TRBD2; CDR3nt: TGTGCCGCGGGGCGACTAGCGGGGAACACCGGGGAGCTGTTTTTT; CDR3aa: CAAGRLAGNTGELFF
abundance: -; v_gene: TRBV20-1; j_gene: TRBJ2-7; d_gene: TRBD2; CDR3nt: TGCAGTGCTAGGGGTAGCGGGAGGGCCAGGACCTACGAGCAGTACTTC; CDR3aa: CSARGSGRARTYEQYF
abundance: -; v_gene: TRBV24-1; j_gene: TRBJ2-2; d_gene: TRBD2; CDR3nt: TGTGCCACCAGTGATCCCTCGACTAGCGGGACCGCGAACACCGGGGAGCTGTTTTTT; CDR3aa: CATSDPSTSGTANTGELFF
abundance: -; v_gene: TRBV29-1; j_gene: TRBJ1-1; d_gene: -; CDR3nt: TGCAGCGTTGATGGGGTGACTGAAGCTTTCTTT; CDR3aa: CSVDGVTEAFF